The 2 T cell receptor beta chains below come from one sample, sequenced in a study of graft-versus-host responses after intestinal transplantation. Their cognate antigens are unknown. Sequenced by immunoSEQ multiplex PCR; TCRdb stores in-frame clones only, minus some. This table holds about 86,000 clones, about 87% found once. Sequencing was performed on unstimulated CD4+ T cells sorted from spleen or lymph node cells, taken before transplant. Receptors originate from a human donor who was the organ donor for an intestinal transplant.

This chain joins TRBV5-4 and TRBJ2-1; D unclear. V dropped 2 bases and J dropped 7 bases, with 10 bases sitting between them. The CDR3 runs to 13 residues. Germline loops: CDR1 SGHNT, CDR2 YYREEE (reference sequence). CDR3 DNA: TGTGCCAGCAGCTTTCCCTCGCGGAATGAGCAGTTCTTC. Residues: CASSFPSRNEQFF.

The V gene is TRBV4-2, the J gene TRBJ2-3; D uncertain. The CDR3 is 16 residues long. The germline V and J ends were trimmed by 1 base and 7 bases, with 18 bases remaining between them. Germline V CDR1 and CDR2: LGHNA, YNFKEQ. The CDR3 protein is CASSQGSATPSNTQYF. The DNA of the CDR3 is TGTGCCAGCAGCCAAGGTTCAGCGACCCCCTCAAATACGCAGTATTTT.